This TCR beta chain appears in the sequencing data of a study of T cells in Graves' hyperthyroidism and ophthalmopathy. Regions amplified from RNA transcripts were the TCR beta CDR3 regions. Primed by the HTBI set, a first-round RT-PCR was run on the TCR CDR3. TCRdb analysed the multiplex PCR reads with MiXCR anew, one entry per CDR3 protein. The data contain around 690,000 distinct CDR3 sequences, approximately 15% of them seen just once; the ten biggest clones take up less than 20%. The germline CDR1 and CDR2 sequences are MNHEY and SVGAGI. V was shortened by 2 bases and J by 7 bases, with 21 bases between the two germline ends. The CDR3 totals 16 residues.

The chain couples TRBV6-5 to TRBJ2-7; D is unresolved. The source is a man aged 45-65 years with Graves' hyperthyroidism. The sequenced sample consisted of blood. Here the CDR3 DNA reads TGTGCCAGCAGTTACGATCGACTTTTCTTGTCCCCAGAGCAGTACTTC. Amino acids: CASSYDRLFLSPEQYF.